This TCR beta chain was profiled in a study of vaccination effects on CD4 cells after COVID-19. Turning to the study itself: Either the BNT162b2 or mRNA-1273 vaccine was given to participants in two doses.

As to this clone: No antigen is known for it.

Isolation of CD4+ T cells took place after ten to eleven days of culture. On days 3 and 7, fresh IL-2 medium replaced half the medium. The length of the CDR3 is 16 residues. CDR1 and CDR2 (germline): SNHLY, FYNNEI. V shed 2 bases and J shed 4 bases, with 17 bases lying between them. Here immunoSEQ multiplex PCR was the method, and the copy in TCRdb shows in-frame clones only, minus some. The sample carries fewer than 35,000 clones, 65% recorded once. The sequenced sample was CD4+ T cells from PBMCs cultured without peptide, obtained before COVID-19 vaccination. This receptor was taken from a human donor who received a COVID-19 vaccine. The V gene is TRBV2, the J gene TRBJ1-2; possible D gene TRBD1, 6 bases. The CDR3 DNA is TGTGCCAGCAGTGAAACTGGGGGGCTCTACCTCTATGGCTACACCTTC. Translating it yields CASSETGGLYLYGYTF.